Sequencing of this T cell receptor beta chain was carried out in a study of CD4 T cells in relation to SARS-CoV-2 and coronaviruses (dated by TCRdb to the early 2020s). Looking at the study overall: In the ViraFEST assay, PBMCs were cultured with antigen for nine to ten days, after which TCR beta CDR3s were sequenced to identify clonal expansions specific to the antigen. Across all 12 patients in the convalescent cohort, the median age was roughly 40 years, with a range of roughly 20 to 75 years. The roughly 12 convalescent patients included 8 males and 4 females; two subjects were Hispanic. HLA restriction was mapped for shared crossreactive spike epitopes using patient-derived lymphoblastoid cell lines. Memory CD4+ T cell crossreactivity between SARS-CoV-2 and common cold coronavirus spike proteins was assessed at the TCR clonotype level in the study. Samples from a few pre-COVID donors and the naive versus memory experiments were sequenced with the Adaptive Biotechnologies TCR-sequencing kit; other data were Illumina-based. A different, Illumina-based TCR-beta assay was used to sequence expansion assays from other donors in the study.

Reading from cysteine to phenylalanine, the CDR3 counts 16 amino acids. Solely the CDR3 DNA is kept, with 48 bases framed from the first base. V is cut back by 7 bases and J by 9 bases, with 10 bases in the junction unmatched. Sequences MDHEN (CDR1) and SYDVKM (CDR2) are obtained from the germline V gene. About this clone: Its antigen target is currently unknown. No base qualities exist here, and no much larger clone lies one base off it.

Naive and memory CD4+ T cells were separated from cryopreserved PBMCs through CD4 enrichment, which was followed by EasySep naive CD4+ T cell enrichment. Sorted naive or memory CD4+ T cells (more than 85,000) were cultured 1:1 with T cell-depleted PBMCs and CEF peptides for around ten days. Each peptide culture condition was generally run in triplicate replicate wells. Ficoll-Paque PLUS gradient centrifugation was used to isolate PBMCs from leukapheresis product or whole blood. PBMCs were either used fresh in the expansion assay or cryopreserved at -140 degrees C. The QIAamp Micro DNA Kit was used to extract genomic DNA from the CD4+ T cells. DNA from CEF-cultured naive and memory CD4+ T cells underwent immunoSEQ TCR-beta sequencing at survey level. The authors' analysis ran thus. Preprocessing removed nonproductive sequences and CDR3s not starting with C, not ending with F or W, or shorter than 7 amino acids. Antigen-specific clonotypes were called with the MANAFEST web app, based on expansion relative to reference and other culture wells. A clone was considered positive if significant expansion relative to the reference culture was observed in 2 of 3 replicate wells at an FDR below 0.05. A further requirement for positive clones was significant expansion compared with all other tandem wells, along with an odds ratio above 5. Cultured and uncultured naive and memory CD4+ repertoires were searched for previously identified spike- and CEF-reactive CDR3s. Pairwise Levenshtein distance, computed with the stringdist R package after three terminal residues were trimmed from each end, was used as the measure of CDR3 homology. The table comes from immuneACCESS by way of TCRdb, which keeps in-frame sequences with V and J called. Part of the clones is missing from these tables; in studies checked, under half for an unresolved V gene and the rest for unknown reasons. V and J calls and clone size are given by that table; D and trimming were obtained from the DNA. The sample table shows about 47,000 clones, and approximately 80% are seen once. The ten largest make up about 1.5% of the sample.

Overall results and qualifications from the work: The study was constrained by small numbers of patients and of tested TCRs. Naive versus memory sequencing indicated that memory recall responses, rather than primary responses primed during culture, are detected by the assay. Crossreactive clones showed significantly weaker SARS-CoV-2-driven expansion than monoreactive clones, consistent with antigenic imprinting. Memory CD4+ clonotypes crossrecognizing SARS-CoV-2 and at least one common cold coronavirus spike were found in 50% to 80% of donors. Pre-pandemic and post-infection samples were not both contributed by any donor, so tracing of the source of pre-existing responses was limited. Crossreactivity analysis was centred on spike protein, so crossreactivity against other viral proteins was not assessed.

This sequence was found in an adult with COVID-19. The sample was naive CD4+ T cells from PBMCs, cultured in vitro. Sample cell subset or site, as interpreted from the label and publication: naive CD4+ T cells isolated by negative enrichment. Rearrangement joined TRBV28 to TRBJ2-4; TRBD2 fits 15 bases in the junction. The bases are TGTGCCAGCAAATCCGGGACTAGCGGGAGGAACGGCATTCAGTACTTC. The translation is CASKSGTSGRNGIQYF.